These T cell receptor beta chains were read from a single sample in a study of OX40 agonist ivuxolimab in advanced cancers. Clones were sequenced by immunoSEQ multiplex PCR, and TCRdb holds only the in-frame ones, with some missing. Among tens of thousands of clones listed, approximately 86% were seen once. Sample: CD4+ or CD8+ T cells sorted from blood, taken in a trial of the OX40 agonist ivuxolimab. These receptors originate from an adult with an advanced solid tumor such as melanoma, head and neck, liver or kidney cancer. The CDR3 runs from the conserved cysteine through the conserved F or W. The D gene is left open where the match is weak. Clone size appears in some rows only: once, few, many, or a class for an expanded clone.

v_gene	abundance	d_gene	j_gene	CDR3aa	CDR3nt
TRBV6-1	NA	TRBD1	TRBJ2-7	CASSVPGQTLYEQYF	TGTGCCAGCAGTGTACCGGGACAGACCTTATACGAGCAGTACTTC
TRBV29-1	NA	TRBD1	TRBJ2-7	CSARQGSYEQYF	TGCAGTGCCCGACAGGGCTCCTACGAGCAGTACTTC
TRBV7-2	NA	TRBD1	TRBJ2-3	CASSLSTGGPTDTQYF	TGTGCCAGCAGCTTATCCACAGGGGGCCCCACAGATACGCAGTATTTT
TRBV20-1	NA	NA	TRBJ2-7	CSARGWDEQYF	TGCAGTGCTAGAGGGTGGGACGAGCAGTACTTC
TRBV5-1	NA	TRBD2	TRBJ2-7	CASAGGPNSYEQYF	TGCGCCAGCGCGGGAGGGCCCAATTCCTACGAGCAGTACTTC
TRBV5-1	NA	NA	TRBJ2-4	CASSQGAKNIQYF	TGCGCCAGCAGTCAGGGTGCCAAAAACATTCAGTACTTC
TRBV28	NA	TRBD2	TRBJ2-2	CASVDSASGRTGELFF	TGTGCCAGCGTGGATAGTGCTAGCGGGAGGACCGGGGAGCTGTTTTTT
TRBV30	NA	NA	TRBJ1-4	CAWSADGAFEKLFF	TGTGCCTGGAGTGCCGACGGGGCCTTCGAAAAACTGTTTTTT
TRBV28	NA	NA	TRBJ2-2	CASRKAYQGGELFF	TGTGCCAGCAGGAAAGCTTATCAGGGCGGGGAGCTGTTTTTT
TRBV7-2	NA	NA	TRBJ2-1	CASSLADPAGEQFF	TGTGCCAGCAGCTTAGCGGACCCGGCGGGTGAGCAGTTCTTC
TRBV6-6	NA	NA	TRBJ1-4	CASYGNAGEKLFF	TGTGCCAGCTATGGGAACGCTGGTGAAAAACTGTTTTTT
TRBV12-5	NA	NA	TRBJ2-1	CASGTGSFGEYNEQFF	TGTGCTAGTGGTACGGGCTCGTTTGGAGAATACAATGAGCAGTTCTTC
TRBV5-1	NA	TRBD2	TRBJ2-1	CASSTSGRANEQFF	TGCGCCAGCAGCACTAGCGGGAGGGCCAATGAGCAGTTCTTC
TRBV5-1	NA	TRBD1	TRBJ2-3	CASSLGTPGQGYTQYF	TGCGCCAGCAGCTTGGGCACCCCGGGACAGGGATATACGCAGTATTTT
TRBV10-3	NA	NA	TRBJ2-3	CAISERGTHEARSSDTQYF	TGTGCCATCAGTGAGAGAGGGACCCACGAGGCACGTAGCTCAGATACGCAGTATTTT
TRBV23-1	NA	NA	TRBJ2-7	CASSQGEGYEQYF	TGCGCCAGCAGCCAAGGCGAGGGCTACGAGCAGTACTTC
TRBV7-2	NA	NA	TRBJ2-3	CASSLDGDTQYF	TGTGCCAGCAGCTTAGACGGGGATACGCAGTATTTT
TRBV5-1	NA	NA	TRBJ1-2	CASSLQGRGYTF	TGCGCCAGCAGCTTACAGGGTCGGGGCTACACCTTC
TRBV28	NA	NA	TRBJ1-5	CASSLGRTGNQPQHF	TGTGCCAGCAGTTTGGGAAGAACGGGCAATCAGCCCCAGCATTTT
TRBV28	NA	NA	TRBJ2-2	CASTPGGRELFF	TGTGCCAGCACCCCAGGGGGGAGGGAGCTGTTTTTT
TRBV30	few	NA	TRBJ1-6	CAWTREGGRLNSPLHF	TGTGCCTGGACCCGTGAGGGGGGCAGGCTTAATTCACCCCTCCACTTT
TRBV28	NA	TRBD2	TRBJ2-7	CASSLSGLGDYEQYF	TGTGCCAGCAGTTTGTCCGGACTAGGGGACTACGAGCAGTACTTC
TRBV6-1	NA	NA	TRBJ2-3	CASSEVQGSSTDTQYF	TGTGCCAGCAGTGAAGTACAGGGCTCAAGCACAGATACGCAGTATTTT
TRBV29-1	NA	TRBD2	TRBJ2-2	CSVEVGLAGATGELFF	TGCAGCGTTGAAGTCGGACTAGCGGGAGCCACCGGGGAGCTGTTTTTT
TRBV20-1	NA	NA	TRBJ1-6	CSAGIQRPLHF	TGCAGTGCTGGGATACAGAGACCCCTCCACTTT
TRBV5-6	NA	TRBD1	TRBJ2-2	CASSLGTGGCGGELFF	TGTGCCAGCAGCTTAGGGACAGGGGGCTGCGGCGGGGAGCTGTTTTTT
TRBV4-2	NA	NA	TRBJ2-2	CASSQDGGSGAGELFF	TGTGCCAGCAGCCAAGATGGGGGGTCCGGGGCCGGGGAGCTGTTTTTT
TRBV28	NA	TRBD2	TRBJ2-7	CASSFSRGGNGGLAGVKYEQYF	TGTGCCAGCAGTTTCTCCCGTGGGGGGAATGGTGGACTAGCGGGAGTCAAGTACGAGCAGTACTTC
TRBV10-1	NA	NA	TRBJ1-6	CASSGAGNSPLHF	TGCGCCAGCAGTGGCGCAGGGAATTCACCCCTCCACTTT
TRBV5-4	once	NA	TRBJ2-2	CASSPGGESAGELFF	TGTGCCAGCAGCCCAGGGGGGGAGAGCGCCGGGGAGCTGTTTTTT
TRBV4-2	NA	NA	TRBJ1-4	CASSNIATNEKLFF	TGTGCCAGCAGCAACATTGCAACTAATGAAAAACTGTTTTTT
TRBV5-4	NA	TRBD2	TRBJ2-1	CASSFRLASYNEQFF	TGTGCCAGCAGCTTTAGACTAGCGAGCTACAATGAGCAGTTCTTC